One and the same sample provided the 6 T cell receptor beta chains below, sequenced in a study of cytomegalovirus exposure and HLA in healthy donors. The PCR had 60 Vbeta and 13 Jbeta primers. Assay used: immunoSEQ multiplex PCR; TCRdb lists only in-frame clones, some missing. The table records around 110,000 clones, around 79% of them present only once. Sequencing was performed on PBMCs. The receptor set was obtained from a man aged 55 to 70 in good health and CMV-seronegative.

V gene TRBV7-9 combines with J gene TRBJ2-4, with TRBD1 as a possible D gene (5 bases). Germline assignment: CDR1 SEHNR and CDR2 FQNEAQ (reference sequence). V was pared by 1 base and J by 0 bases, with 10 bases between. CDR3 length equals 16 residues. The CDR3 sequence is CASSLGSGQAKNIQYF. The CDR3 DNA reads as TGTGCCAGCAGCTTAGGGTCAGGGCAAGCCAAAAACATTCAGTACTTC. The full variable domain, in which reference TRBV7-9 and TRBJ2-4 provide the parts outside the CDR3, is DTGVSQNPRHKITKRGQNVTFRCDPISEHNRLYWYRQTLGQGPEFLTYFQNEAQLEKSRLLSDRFSAERPKGSFSTLEIQRTEQGDSAMYLCASSLGSGQAKNIQYFGAGTRLSVL.

The chain is built from TRBV19 and TRBJ2-1; maybe TRBD1 (6 bases). V lost 1 base and J lost 5, with 15 bases in between. Germline loops: CDR1 LNHDA, CDR2 SQIVND (reference sequence). The CDR3 contains 16 residues. In DNA, the CDR3 is TGTGCCAGTAGTATAGGAAGGGGGTTAAGGGACAATGAGCAGTTCTTC. Translation gives CASSIGRGLRDNEQFF.

The V call is TRBV4-2, the J call TRBJ1-6; TRBD1 aligns across 8 bases. Germline assignment: CDR1 LGHNA and CDR2 YNFKEQ. J was trimmed by 7 bases and V by 4 bases; bases with no gene match: 6. The CDR3 sequence is 15 residues long. As DNA, the CDR3 is TGTGCCAGCAGCCGAGATACAGGGGGGAATTCACCCCTCCACTTT. Protein product: CASSRDTGGNSPLHF.

V usage is TRBV6-1 and J usage is TRBJ2-5; 10 bases are a match to TRBD1. Germline V CDR1 and CDR2: MNHNS, SASEGT. The CDR3 is 14 residues long. With V trimmed by 3 bases and J by 7 bases, 5 bases remained unmatched. The CDR3 region has the DNA TGTGCCAGCAGTGACGGGGACAGGGGATGGACCCAGTACTTC. Protein product: CASSDGDRGWTQYF.

The gene calls are TRBV2 and TRBJ2-7; D remains ambiguous. V was shortened by 6 bases and J by 3 bases, with 3 bases between the two germline ends. CDR1 and CDR2 from the germline V gene are SNHLY and FYNNEI. CDR3 length: 10 amino acids. CDR3 sequence (DNA): TGTGCCAGCAGCAACTACGAGCAGTACTTC. As protein: CASSNYEQYF.

The V and J genes are TRBV7-2 and TRBJ2-5; D might be TRBD2 (6 bases). V dropped 5 bases and J dropped 4 bases, with 17 bases sitting between them. CDR3 length equals 15 residues. Germline assignment: CDR1 SGHTA and CDR2 FQGNSA. This chain's CDR3 is CASSTQTGVAETQYF. CDR3 bases: TGTGCCAGCAGCACACAAACGGGGGTGGCAGAGACCCAGTACTTC.